This passage covers 24 T cell receptor beta chains from one sample sequenced in a study of T cells in women clearing cervical HPV infection. TCRdb's table, derived via immunoSEQ multiplex PCR, lists solely in-frame clones and lacks some. The sample data list under 45,000 clones. Sequencing used blood buffy coat. The source is a woman aged 18 to 75 with a cervical HPV16 infection that either progressed to CIN3+ or cleared (not recorded which).

The CDR3 is CSVSRGRLGNEQFF. The CDR3 bases that were read are TGCAGCGTCTCCAGGGGGCGTCTTGGCAATGAG. This chain uses TRBV29-1 with TRBJ2-1, with TRBD1 identical over 8 bases. The read finishes 3 residues shy of the CDR3 end, and the germline J gene is used to complete it. In germline, CDR1 is SQVTM, CDR2 ANQGSEA. The CDR3 extends over 14 amino acids. The V gene end was trimmed by 6 bases and the J gene end by 6 bases; junction bases not matched to a gene: 10.

A word on this clone: The read ends 3 residues shy of where the CDR3 ends; the end is completed using the germline J gene. The chain joins TRBV5-1 to TRBJ2-5; D uncertain. The CDR3 extends over 15 amino acids. Per the germline V gene, CDR1 is SGHRS and CDR2 is YFSETQ. The V and J ends lost 3 bases and 1 base respectively, with 13 bases between them. This CDR3 reads CASSSLGLGQETQYF. The covered CDR3 bases are TGCGCCAGCAGCTCGTTAGGGCTGGGCCAAGAGACC. Using reference TRBV5-1 and TRBJ2-5 for the parts outside the CDR3, the full variable domain is KAGVTQTPRYLIKTRGQQVTLSCSPISGHRSVSWYQQTPGQGLQFLFEYFSETQRNKGNFPGRFSGRQFSNSRSEMNVSTLELGDSALYLCASSSLGLGQETQYFGPGTRLLVL.

CDR3: CASSPRTSNGYTF. Incomplete CDR3 DNA: TGTGCCAGCAGCCCTCGGACATCTAATGGC. The rearrangement uses TRBV14 and TRBJ1-2, with D tentatively TRBD1 (5 bases). The read halts 3 residues ahead of the CDR3 end, with the missing end drawn from the germline J gene. The CDR3 runs to 13 residues. Germline CDR1 reads SGHDN; CDR2 reads FVKESK. V was shortened by 4 bases and J by 6 bases, with 12 bases between the two germline ends. The whole variable domain, filled in from reference TRBV14 and TRBJ1-2, reads EAGVTQFPSHSVIEKGQTVTLRCDPISGHDNLYWYRRVMGKEIKFLLHFVKESKQDESGMPNNRFLAERTGGTYSTLKVQPAELEDSGVYFCASSPRTSNGYTFGSGTRLTVV.

On this clone: The sequence runs out 3 residues before the end of the CDR3; the remainder is reconstructed from the germline J gene. The chain is built from TRBV4-1 and TRBJ2-2; 7 nucleotides match TRBD1. After removal of 4 bases from V and 7 bases from J, the junction contained 12 bases not matched to a gene. The CDR3 has 16 amino acids. The germline CDR1 and CDR2 sequences are MGHRA and YSYEKL. Partial CDR3 DNA: TGCGCCAGCAGCCCGACCGACAGGGTAGAGGGCGGGGAG. It codes for CASSPTDRVEGGE. The entire CDR3 is CASSPTDRVEGGELFF.

To note about this clone: The read terminates 3 residues ahead of where the CDR3 ends, so the germline J gene completes it. The chain has TRBV2 and TRBJ1-3, with D maybe TRBD1 (5 bases). The CDR3 has 14 residues. The V end lost 4 bases, the J end lost 2 bases, and 9 bases lay between the germline ends. CDR1 is SNHLY and CDR2 is FYNNEI in the germline V gene. The CDR3 sequence is CASSAGNAGNTIYF. The covered CDR3 bases are TGTGCCAGCAGTGCAGGGAACGCTGGAAACACC.

Notes on this clone: The read ends 3 residues early relative to the CDR3; the germline J gene fills the gap. J is TRBJ2-7 and V is TRBV19; 7 bases agree with TRBD1. This CDR3 comprises 16 residues. The germline V gene has CDR1 LNHDA and CDR2 SQIVND (reference sequence). V shed 3 bases, J shed 6 bases, and the junction held 14 bases outside the gene matches. Here the CDR3 reads CASSIRQGGMTSEQYF. CDR3 bases read: TGTGCCAGTAGTATTCGACAGGGTGGGATGACTTCCGAG.

A remark on this clone: The observed sequence ends 3 residues before the CDR3 terminus, with the missing tail filled in from the germline J gene. This chain uses TRBV24-1 with TRBJ2-5; D might be TRBD2 (6 bases). In germline, CDR1 is KGHDR, CDR2 SFDVKD. The CDR3 has 16 amino acids. Trimming took 0 bases from V and 3 from J, leaving 13 bases between them. The part of the CDR3 DNA that was read is TGTGCCACCAGTGATTTGATTAGCGGAGGAAAAGAGACC. Translating gives CATSDLISGGKET. In full, the CDR3 reads CATSDLISGGKETQYF.

On this clone: The read is 3 residues too short to cover the CDR3 end, so that end is filled in from the germline J gene. V usage is TRBV27 and J usage is TRBJ2-1; 9 bases fit TRBD1. Germline V gene sequence: CDR1 MNHEY, CDR2 SMNVEV (reference sequence). With 2 bases clipped from V and 5 bases from J, the junction kept 1 base outside the gene matches. CDR3 size: 14 residues. CDR3 region: CASSLGTGHNEQFF. Partial CDR3 DNA: TGTGCCAGCAGTTTAGGGACAGGGCACAATGAG.

Notes on this clone: From the germline J gene comes the end of the CDR3, since the read stops 3 residues before it. The chain combines TRBV19 with TRBJ1-2; TRBD1 might be the D (6 bases). The V and J ends lost 7 bases and 6 bases respectively, with 21 bases between them. The CDR3 consists of 15 residues. Germline CDR1 and CDR2: LNHDA and SQIVND (reference sequence). The part of the CDR3 DNA that was read is TGTGCCAGTACCGAACCGGGACACTTAAGCGATGGC. Protein: CASTEPGHLSDG. From start to end, the CDR3 is CASTEPGHLSDGYTF.

Concerning this clone: The read ends 3 residues early relative to the CDR3; the germline J gene fills the gap. This sequence joins TRBV20-1 and TRBJ2-3; 10 bases fit TRBD2. The V segment lost 5 bases and the J segment 8 bases; nucleotides outside the gene matches: 10. The CDR3 loop spans 14 amino acids. Germline lookup yields CDR1 DFQATT and CDR2 SNEGSKA (reference sequence). CDR3 sequence: CSAVLASGSSTQYF. The DNA read from the CDR3 is TGCAGTGCTGTCCTAGCTAGCGGGAGTAGTACG.

In the case of this clone: The CDR3 goes on 3 residues after the read ends, and that part is filled in from the germline J gene. The chain recombines TRBV11-2 with TRBJ1-5; a weak D match, TRBD1 (5 bases). Germline values: CDR1 SGHAT, CDR2 FQNNGV. V lost 5 bases, J lost 3 bases, and 14 bases lay in between. The CDR3 contains 15 residues. Partial CDR3 DNA: TGTGCCAGCAGCCCTGGGGGGGGAACCAATCAGCCC. Translation: CASSPGGGTNQP. In full, the CDR3 is CASSPGGGTNQPQHF.

Turning to this clone: The sequence runs out 3 residues before the end of the CDR3; the remainder is reconstructed from the germline J gene. This chain links TRBV5-1 with TRBJ2-3; 9 positions match TRBD2. This CDR3 region has 16 residues. Germline values: CDR1 SGHRS, CDR2 YFSETQ. Trimming removed 1 base from V and 3 bases from J; junction bases left unmatched: 6. CDR3 DNA, as far as it was read: TGCGCCAGCAGCTTGAGTAGCGGGAGAATAACAGATACG. This sequence encodes CASSLSSGRITDT. The whole CDR3 sequence is CASSLSSGRITDTQYF.

A note on this clone: The CDR3 end is not reached by the read, which stops 3 residues before it; the germline J gene fills it in. The chain is built from TRBV19 and TRBJ1-1; 10 bases are shared with TRBD1. V was pared by 7 bases and J by 0 bases, with 11 bases of the junction left unmatched. The CDR3 is made up of 17 amino acids. The germline gives CDR1 LNHDA, CDR2 SQIVND (reference sequence). CDR3 sequence: CASITTGTGALNTEAFF. Incomplete CDR3 DNA: TGTGCCAGTATCACAACCGGGACAGGGGCCCTGAACACTGAA.

Of note for this clone: The CDR3 end is not reached by the read, which stops 3 residues before it; the germline J gene fills it in. The gene calls are TRBV7-2 and TRBJ1-2; D is perhaps TRBD1 (6 bases). CDR1 and CDR2 (germline): SGHTA, FQGNSA. This CDR3 region has 14 residues. Here the CDR3 reads CASSRTGFGYDYTF. The covered CDR3 bases are TGTGCCAGCAGCCGAACAGGGTTTGGGTACGAC. Together with reference TRBV7-2 and TRBJ1-2, the CDR3 gives the full variable domain: GAGVSQSPSNKVTEKGKDVELRCDPISGHTALYWYRQSLGQGLEFLIYFQGNSAPDKSGLPSDRFSAERTGGSVSTLTIQRTQQEDSAVYLCASSRTGFGYDYTFGSGTRLTVV.

On this clone: The read halts 3 residues ahead of the CDR3 end, with the missing end drawn from the germline J gene. The rearrangement links TRBV5-1 to TRBJ2-5; D remains ambiguous. Trimming cost V 3 bases and J 4 bases, with 13 bases left between them. The CDR3 runs to 14 residues. CDR1 SGHRS and CDR2 YFSETQ come from the germline V gene. The CDR3 bases that were read are TGCGCCAGCAGCTACCAACCAAGCGCAGAGACC. It translates to CASSYQPSAET. In full, the CDR3 is CASSYQPSAETQYF. Full variable domain (outside the CDR3, taken from reference TRBV5-1 and TRBJ2-5): KAGVTQTPRYLIKTRGQQVTLSCSPISGHRSVSWYQQTPGQGLQFLFEYFSETQRNKGNFPGRFSGRQFSNSRSEMNVSTLELGDSALYLCASSYQPSAETQYFGPGTRLLVL.

Note on this clone: The germline gene is not matched at one end of the junction; a read error may be the cause. This sample includes further DNA sequences coding for the same CDR3. The CDR3 reads CAWSGKGVGGNTIYF. The CDR3 bases that were read are TGTGCCTGGAGTGGGAAAGGGGTGGGTGGAAACACA. The chain joins TRBV30 to TRBJ1-3, with TRBD1 as a possible D gene (5 bases). The read gets to within 3 residues of the CDR3 end, and the germline J gene fills in the rest. The CDR3 covers 15 residues. Looked up from germline, CDR1 is GTSNPN and CDR2 is SVGIG (reference sequence).

As for this clone: The CDR3 end lies 3 residues beyond the end of the read and is filled in from the germline J gene. This chain joins TRBV14 and TRBJ2-1, with D perhaps matching TRBD2 (5 bases). V shed 4 bases and J shed 0 bases, with 25 bases lying between them. This CDR3 is 20 amino acids long. From germline, CDR1 is SGHDN and CDR2 FVKESK. The CDR3 loop is CASSPGVGAERFGSYNEQFF. CDR3 DNA (partial): TGTGCCAGCAGCCCTGGGGTGGGAGCCGAGCGGTTTGGCTCCTACAATGAG.

As to this clone: Read data end 3 residues before the CDR3 end; the end is taken from the germline J gene. The rearrangement joins TRBV23-1 to TRBJ2-7; D ambiguous. TRBV23-1 belongs to the ORF category, with a function that is uncertain. The germline V and J ends were trimmed by 5 bases and 4 bases, with 6 bases remaining between them. This CDR3 is 11 amino acids long. CDR3 sequence: CASSGPYEQYF. The DNA read from the CDR3 is TGCGCCAGCAGTGGGCCGTACGAG.

Comment on this clone: One junction end disagrees with the germline gene, perhaps due to a read error. The observed sequence ends 3 residues before the CDR3 terminus, with the missing tail filled in from the germline J gene. The chain has TRBV18 and TRBJ2-3; 9 bases agree with TRBD1. Germline V CDR1 and CDR2: KGHSH, LQKENI. The CDR3 totals 14 residues. CDR3 loop: CASSPQGAKETQYF. The covered CDR3 bases are TGTGCCAGCTCGCCACAGGGGGCGAAAGAGACG.

As for this clone: Read coverage stops 3 residues before the CDR3 terminus; the germline J gene supplies the remainder. The rearrangement links TRBV19 to TRBJ2-4; TRBD2 matches 8 bases. This CDR3 region has 14 residues. The germline gives CDR1 LNHDA, CDR2 SQIVND (reference sequence). V shed 7 bases, J shed 5 bases, and the junction held 7 bases outside the gene matches. The sequenced part of the CDR3 DNA is TGTGCCAGTAAGTCGAGCGGGAGCGAAAACATT. It is translated as CASKSSGSENI. The entire CDR3 reads CASKSSGSENIQYF.

Comments on this clone: The read stops 3 residues short of the end of the CDR3; the missing end is completed from the germline J gene. This chain links TRBV20-1 with TRBJ1-5; TRBD1 aligns across 9 bases. The germline V gene has CDR1 DFQATT and CDR2 SNEGSKA (reference sequence). CDR3 size: 15 residues. The trim removed 3 bases at V and 4 bases at J, leaving 7 bases unmatched. The covered CDR3 bases are TGCAGTGCTAGGCCCGGGACAGGGACGAATCAGCCC. It is translated as CSARPGTGTNQP. In full, the CDR3 reads CSARPGTGTNQPQHF.

As concerns this clone: The CDR3 is cut off 3 residues early in the read; its end comes from the germline J gene. The rearrangement links TRBV4-2 to TRBJ1-5; 7 bases align to TRBD1. Germline CDR1 and CDR2: LGHNA and YNFKEQ. V shed 1 base and J 4 bases; nucleotides not matched to a gene: 4. The CDR3 length is 15 residues. The CDR3 protein is CASSQATTGNQPQHF. CDR3 bases read: TGTGCCAGCAGCCAAGCCACGACAGGGAATCAGCCC.

Note on this clone: Read data end 3 residues before the CDR3 end; the end is taken from the germline J gene. This rearrangement joins TRBV19 to TRBJ2-4; perhaps TRBD1 as D (8 bases). The germline V gene encodes CDR1 LNHDA and CDR2 SQIVND (reference sequence). The CDR3 totals 15 residues. Partial CDR3 DNA: TGTGCCAGTAGCACAGGGGGGAGGGGATCCTATGGT. This gives the protein CASSTGGRGSYG. From start to end, the CDR3 is CASSTGGRGSYGQYF.

Turning to this clone: The read ends 3 residues before the CDR3 terminus; that terminus is restored from the germline J gene. The genes are TRBV19 and TRBJ1-1; D perhaps matches TRBD1 (6 bases). Germline CDR1 reads LNHDA; CDR2 reads SQIVND (reference sequence). CDR3 length: 13 residues. V lost 5 bases, J lost 1 base, and 8 bases lay in between. The CDR3 reads CASSSDRNTEAFF. Incomplete CDR3 DNA: TGTGCCAGTAGTTCGGACAGGAACACTGAA.